This T cell receptor (beta chain) emerged from a study of preoperative IRX-2 immunotherapy in early breast cancer. CDR1 is LNHDA, CDR2 SQIVND, per germline (reference sequence). The ends were cut back, 5 bases at V and 0 bases at J, with 17 bases in the middle. The CDR3 extends over 17 amino acids. Clones were sequenced by immunoSEQ multiplex PCR, and TCRdb holds only the in-frame ones, with some missing. The sample lists about 98,000 clones, 75% to 90% occurring once. Regarding treatment: preoperative locoregional IRX-2 cytokine immunotherapy. Patients received preoperative, locoregional IRX-2 cytokine immunotherapy in a phase Ib study.

The TCR comes from a human donor with breast cancer. This sample comprised tumor tissue, obtained after IRX-2 immunotherapy. The chain is built from TRBV19 and TRBJ1-5; weak D call: TRBD1 (6 bases). Written as DNA, the CDR3 is TGTGCCAGTAGTCCCTTCGGGGGGCGGAATAGCAATCAGCCCCAGCATTTT. Protein product: CASSPFGGRNSNQPQHF.